This is a list of T cell receptor beta chains from one sample in a study of glioma-infiltrating T cells. TCRdb used MiXCR to reprocess the multiplex PCR reads, holding one entry per CDR3 protein. The data contain some 150,000 distinct CDR3 sequences, approximately 39% of them singletons. Specimen: glioma tissue, nonneoplastic brain tissue, or PBMCs (not recorded which). Source of these receptors: a human donor with low-grade glioma or glioblastoma, undergoing nonglioma brain surgery, or in good health (not recorded which). The CDR3 runs from the conserved cysteine through the conserved F or W. D genes are given only for firm matches. Size is omitted from some rows. Given values are once, few, many or a class for expanded clones.

cdr3_aa cdr3_nt clone_size j_call d_call v_call
CSARSGTTDSNQPQHF TGCAGTGCTAGATCCGGGACGACAGATAGCAATCAGCCCCAGCATTTT . TRBJ1-5 . TRBV20-1
CASSQEGWQPQHF TGCGCCAGCAGCCAGGAGGGCTGGCAGCCCCAGCATTTT few TRBJ1-5 . TRBV4-1
CASSLSLQAYSYEQYF TGTGCCAGCAGCCTGAGTCTACAGGCGTACTCCTACGAGCAGTACTTC few TRBJ2-7 . TRBV7-8
CSAIQTGATDTQYF TGCAGTGCGATTCAGACAGGGGCCACAGATACGCAGTATTTT many TRBJ2-3 TRBD1 TRBV20-1
CASSLDFGASRDNEQFF TGTGCCAGCAGTTTAGATTTCGGGGCTAGCAGGGACAATGAGCAGTTCTTC . TRBJ2-1 . TRBV27
CATSSRRQGESGNQPQHF TGTGCCACCAGCAGTAGGAGACAGGGCGAGTCGGGCAATCAGCCCCAGCATTTT once TRBJ1-5 TRBD1 TRBV15
CASSRKDNQPQHF TGTGCCAGCAGTCGAAAGGACAATCAGCCCCAGCATTTT few TRBJ1-5 . TRBV6-1
CASSQVPGETQYF TGCGCCAGCAGCCAGGTCCCCGGGGAGACCCAGTACTTC few TRBJ2-5 . TRBV4-1
CASSYSSNTEAFF TGTGCCAGCAGTTATTCTTCTAACACTGAAGCTTTCTTT many TRBJ1-1 . TRBV6-2/TRBV6-3
CASSEGTGRNTEAFF TGTGCCAGCAGTGAGGGGACAGGGCGTAACACTGAAGCTTTCTTT many TRBJ1-1 TRBD1 TRBV6-1
CASSRAGVTDTQYF TGTGCCAGCAGTCGAGCGGGGGTCACAGATACGCAGTATTTT many TRBJ2-3 TRBD2 TRBV7-2
CASSVGRGIYNEQFF TGTGCCAGCAGTGTAGGGCGAGGGATCTACAATGAGCAGTTCTTC . TRBJ2-1 . TRBV27
CASTDRQHTGELFF TGTGCCAGCACCGACAGGCAACACACCGGGGAGCTGTTTTTT . TRBJ2-2 . TRBV6-1
CASSGTRGMNTEAFF TGTGCCAGCAGTGGGACCCGAGGGATGAACACTGAAGCTTTCTTT . TRBJ1-1 . TRBV6-2/TRBV6-3
CASSLAGDTEAFF TGTGCCAGCAGTTTAGCAGGGGACACTGAAGCTTTCTTT many TRBJ1-1 . TRBV7-2
CSASVTGTGNNEQFF TGCAGTGCTAGTGTCACCGGGACAGGAAACAATGAGCAGTTCTTC . TRBJ2-1 TRBD1 TRBV20-1
CSSSYSIRSYSSPLHF TGTTCCAGCAGTTACTCGATACGATCCTATAGTTCACCCCTCCACTTT . TRBJ1-6 . TRBV6-6
CASSLSWDRGNQPQHF TGTGCCAGCAGCTTGAGTTGGGACAGGGGTAATCAGCCCCAGCATTTT once TRBJ1-5 TRBD1 TRBV6-1
CATSGPGRGEQFF TGTGCCACCAGCGGCCCGGGGAGGGGTGAGCAGTTCTTC . TRBJ2-1 TRBD2 TRBV15
CASSRQGEAQYF TGTGCCAGCAGTCGACAGGGGGAAGCGCAGTATTTT few TRBJ2-3 TRBD1 TRBV6-1
CSAREEAGGDIQYF TGCAGTGCTAGAGAGGAAGCGGGAGGAGACATTCAGTACTTC few TRBJ2-4 TRBD2 TRBV20-1
CASSFMTGGEKLFF TGTGCCAGCAGTTTCATGACAGGGGGTGAAAAACTGTTTTTT . TRBJ1-4 TRBD1 TRBV28
CASSETSGRANEQFF TGTGCCAGCAGTGAAACTAGCGGGAGGGCCAATGAGCAGTTCTTC . TRBJ2-1 TRBD2 TRBV6-4
CASSLVGVLYGYTF TGTGCCAGCAGTTTAGTGGGGGTTCTATATGGCTACACCTTC . TRBJ1-2 . TRBV12-3/TRBV12-4
CASSQDKGENYGYTF TGCGCCAGCAGCCAAGATAAGGGGGAGAACTATGGCTACACCTTC . TRBJ1-2 . TRBV4-3
CASSSRTEETQYF TGTGCCAGCAGCTCTCGGACAGAAGAGACCCAGTACTTC . TRBJ2-5 . TRBV5-4
CASRGLAGGIGELFF TGTGCCAGCAGAGGACTAGCGGGAGGAATCGGGGAGCTGTTTTTT once TRBJ2-2 TRBD2 TRBV2
CASNRPRRLPYEQYF TGTGCCAGCAATCGGCCTCGACGGTTACCCTACGAGCAGTACTTC few TRBJ2-7 . TRBV2
CASSGGTSGSTDTQYF TGTGCCAGCAGCGGGGGAACTAGCGGTAGCACAGATACGCAGTATTTT . TRBJ2-3 TRBD2 TRBV7-9
CASRGTGTGQETQYF TGTGCCAGCAGAGGTACCGGGACAGGGCAAGAGACCCAGTACTTC . TRBJ2-5 TRBD1 TRBV27
CSAFRRGDGYTF TGCAGTGCTTTCCGCAGGGGAGATGGCTACACCTTC medium-sized TRBJ1-2 . TRBV20-1
CSARTGTSGYNEQFF TGCAGTGCCAGAACCGGGACTAGCGGTTACAATGAGCAGTTCTTC few TRBJ2-1 TRBD2 TRBV20-1
CASSPDSYSNQRQHF TGTGCCAGCAGCCCCGACTCTTATAGCAATCAGCGCCAGCATTTT . TRBJ1-5 . TRBV6-2/TRBV6-3
CASRYRTMDNEQFF TGTGCCAGCAGATACAGGACCATGGACAATGAGCAGTTCTTC many TRBJ2-1 . TRBV6-1
CASSLGRTSVGDTQYF TGTGCCAGCAGCTTAGGTCGGACTAGCGTCGGAGATACGCAGTATTTT few TRBJ2-3 TRBD2 TRBV7-9
CASSPGLANIPDTQYF TGTGCCAGCAGCCCGGGACTAGCTAATATCCCAGATACGCAGTATTTT . TRBJ2-3 TRBD2 TRBV5-4
CASSEGSPEREQYF TGTGCCAGCAGTGAAGGATCCCCCGAACGCGAGCAGTACTTC . TRBJ2-7 . TRBV6-1
CASSTTGHEQYF TGTGCCAGCTCCACCACAGGGCACGAGCAGTACTTC . TRBJ2-7 . TRBV6-5
CASSNFEGSSYNEQFF TGTGCCAGCAGCAACTTCGAGGGAAGCTCCTACAATGAGCAGTTCTTC . TRBJ2-1 . TRBV28
CASSSTLLRGYTF TGTGCCAGCAGTTCGACCCTTTTGCGAGGCTACACCTTC few TRBJ1-2 . TRBV6-2/TRBV6-3
CASSDRDRLTDTQYF TGTGCCAGCAGCGACCGGGACAGACTTACAGATACGCAGTATTTT . TRBJ2-3 TRBD1 TRBV11-1
CASAGHMYFNQPQHF TGTGCCAGCGCGGGACACATGTATTTTAATCAGCCCCAGCATTTT . TRBJ1-5 . TRBV6-1
CASRLSGVIYSYNEQFF TGTGCCAGCAGACTTAGCGGGGTAATCTACTCCTACAATGAGCAGTTCTTC few TRBJ2-1 TRBD2 TRBV27
CSASMGETAKNIQYF TGCAGTGCTAGTATGGGGGAGACTGCCAAAAACATTCAGTACTTC few TRBJ2-4 . TRBV20-1
CASSSNRAGEQYF TGTGCCAGCAGTTCCAACAGGGCTGGTGAGCAGTACTTC . TRBJ2-7 . TRBV6-2/TRBV6-3
CAICSTGPSDEQYF TGTGCCATATGCTCCACCGGGCCGAGCGACGAGCAGTACTTC . TRBJ2-7 . TRBV6-1